This T cell receptor beta chain was sequenced during a study of T cell changes during pregnancy in multiple sclerosis. CDR1 is SGHNT, CDR2 YYREEE, per germline (reference sequence). There are 14 residues in the CDR3. V shed 3 bases and J 2 bases; nucleotides not matched to a gene: 0. The repertoire was sequenced with immunoSEQ multiplex PCR; TCRdb's copy has only in-frame clones and lacks some. The data hold about 38,000 clones, with about 91% observed a single time. The chain has TRBV5-4 and TRBJ2-1; 9 bases match TRBD1. The receptor was isolated from a female donor with multiple sclerosis, enrolled in a pregnancy study. This material consisted of CD8+ T cells from peripheral blood mononuclear cells, taken after pregnancy. CDR3 nucleotide sequence: TGTGCCAGCAGCTGGGACAGGGCCTACAATGAGCAGTTCTTC. Translated, it gives CASSWDRAYNEQFF.